These T cell receptor beta chains were read from a single sample in a study of T cells in Graves' hyperthyroidism and ophthalmopathy. TCRdb re-analysed the multiplex PCR reads in MiXCR, keeping a single row per CDR3 protein. The sample holds 300,000 to 500,000 distinct CDR3 sequences; more than 12% are singletons and the top ten take 28%. The sample comprised blood. The receptors originated from a man aged 45-65 years with Graves' ophthalmopathy. The CDR3 runs from the conserved cysteine through the conserved F or W. The D gene is left open where the match is weak. Not every row has a clone size; where given, it reads once, few, many or a size class.

>TRBJ2-2|TRBV3-1|17|.|many
CASSQGGRERSSGELFF
TGTGCCAGCAGCCAAGGGGGGCGGGAAAGGAGCAGCGGGGAGCTGTTTTTT
>TRBJ1-5|TRBV19|17|TRBD1|few
CASRSPDRVWSNQPQHF
TGTGCCAGTAGAAGCCCGGACAGGGTGTGGAGCAATCAGCCCCAGCATTTT
>TRBJ2-2|TRBV28|16|TRBD1|.
CASSQPTGVGTGELFF
TGTGCCAGCAGTCAACCGACAGGGGTCGGCACCGGGGAGCTGTTTTTT
>TRBJ2-1|TRBV5-1|16|TRBD2|many
CASRAGLAGNYNEQFF
TGCGCCAGCAGGGCAGGACTAGCGGGCAATTACAATGAGCAGTTCTTC
>TRBJ1-1|TRBV12-3/TRBV12-4|15|.|many
CASSLTRREPTEAFF
TGTGCCAGCAGTTTAACGAGGCGGGAGCCCACTGAAGCTTTCTTT
>TRBJ2-1|TRBV24-1|15|TRBD2|many
CATSDLGEGRYEQFF
TGTGCCACCAGTGATTTGGGGGAGGGCCGCTATGAGCAGTTCTTC
>TRBJ2-4|TRBV3-1|13|.|once
CATLALGENIQYF
TGTGCCACATTAGCGCTCGGAGAAAACATTCAGTACTTC
>TRBJ2-6|TRBV29-1|13|.|.
CSVLITGANVLTF
TGCAGCGTTCTTATTACTGGGGCCAACGTCCTGACTTTC
>TRBJ2-4|TRBV19|15|TRBD2|few
CASSIGGSVSNIQYF
TGTGCCAGTAGTATAGGCGGGAGTGTGAGTAACATTCAGTACTTC
>TRBJ2-1|TRBV5-1|17|TRBD2|few
CASSYYGPSGKVHEQFF
TGCGCCAGCAGCTACTATGGGCCTAGCGGGAAGGTACATGAGCAGTTCTTC
>TRBJ2-1|TRBV12-3/TRBV12-4|14|.|many
CASSNGSRYNEQFF
TGTGCCAGCAGCAACGGGAGTCGGTACAATGAGCAGTTCTTC
>TRBJ2-7|TRBV20-1|13|TRBD1|many
CSARGDREYEQYF
TGCAGTGCTAGAGGTGACAGGGAATACGAGCAGTACTTC
>TRBJ2-3|TRBV20-1|14|TRBD1|.
CSAIHRQGTNTQYF
TGCAGTGCTATTCACAGACAGGGGACAAATACGCAGTATTTT
>TRBJ2-1|TRBV29-1|15|TRBD2|many
CSVVGGLAGDNEQFF
TGCAGCGTTGTCGGGGGACTAGCTGGGGACAATGAGCAGTTCTTC
>TRBJ1-2|TRBV19|14|TRBD1|many
CASRDRVFDYGYTF
TGTGCCAGCCGGGACAGGGTGTTTGACTATGGCTACACCTTC
>TRBJ1-1|TRBV12-3/TRBV12-4|17|.|many
CATTNPHDATGKTEAFF
TGTGCCACCACAAACCCCCACGACGCAACAGGGAAAACTGAAGCTTTCTTT
>TRBJ1-4|TRBV19|13|.|.
CASRQNMDEKLFF
TGTGCCAGTAGGCAAAACATGGATGAAAAACTGTTTTTT
>TRBJ2-1|TRBV20-1|13|.|.
CSAQDLHSNEQFF
TGCAGTGCCCAGGACCTTCACAGCAATGAGCAGTTCTTC
>TRBJ2-2|TRBV11-2|16|.|many
CASSSRTAGGTGELFF
TGTGCCAGCAGCTCTAGGACCGCGGGTGGCACCGGGGAGCTGTTTTTT
>TRBJ2-1|TRBV5-1|15|.|.
CGSSLELVTYNEQFF
TGCGGCAGCAGCTTGGAACTAGTGACCTACAATGAGCAGTTCTTC
>TRBJ1-3|TRBV7-2|17|.|few
CASSLVSSASSGNTIYF
TGTGCCAGCAGCTTAGTTTCGTCAGCAAGCTCTGGAAACACCATATATTTT
>TRBJ1-2|TRBV6-1|14|.|.
CASNRDGTDYGYTF
TGTGCCAGCAATAGGGACGGGACTGACTATGGCTACACCTTC